This T cell receptor (beta chain) was sequenced in a study of blood T cell repertoires in COVID-19. Study-level information: Both acute and convalescent COVID-19 samples were obtained from the United States, Italy and Spain. From T cells, B-cell-depleted T cells, or PBMCs came the material, which was cDNA or gDNA.

Original data processing: Counts of nucleated cells, estimated from reference gene primer amplification, were obtained. Repertoires were generated with immunoSEQ multiplex PCR, while TCRdb's copy carries only in-frame clones and drops some. The V and J calls and the clone size are those of that table, but D and trimming were determined from the DNA. The table records about 200,000 clones, roughly 87% of them present only once. The sequence derives from a man in his forties or fifties with active or convalescent COVID-19. Sequenced input: peripheral blood.

The CDR3 DNA reads as TGTGCCAGCAGCCGGGGTCGGGAGCAGTTCTTC. Translated, it gives CASSRGREQFF. The rearrangement links TRBV5-4 to TRBJ2-1; D possibly corresponds to TRBD2 (5 bases). The germline V and J ends were trimmed by 4 bases and 10 bases, with 9 bases remaining between them. The length of the CDR3 is 11 residues. The germline V gene has CDR1 SGHNT and CDR2 YYREEE (reference sequence).